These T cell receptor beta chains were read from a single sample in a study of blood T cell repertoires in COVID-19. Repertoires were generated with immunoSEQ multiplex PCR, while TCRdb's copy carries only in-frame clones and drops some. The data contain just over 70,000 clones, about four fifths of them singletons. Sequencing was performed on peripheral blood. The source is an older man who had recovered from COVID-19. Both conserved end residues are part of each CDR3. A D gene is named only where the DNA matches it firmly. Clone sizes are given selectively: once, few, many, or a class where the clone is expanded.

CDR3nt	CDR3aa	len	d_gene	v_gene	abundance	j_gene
TGTGCCAGCAGCATCAGGGGAGCTGGGGCCAACGTCCTGACTTTC	CASSIRGAGANVLTF	15	-	TRBV7-8	many	TRBJ2-6
TGTGCCAGCAGCTCTGGACTAGCTGCGGGAAAAACCCAGTACTTC	CASSSGLAAGKTQYF	15	TRBD2	TRBV11-2	-	TRBJ2-5
TGTGCCAGCAGCCAACTGGGCGGGGCAGACTACGAGCAGTACTTC	CASSQLGGADYEQYF	15	-	TRBV3-1/TRBV3-2	-	TRBJ2-7
TGTGCCAGCCGCCCAATGGAGGCGGACTATGGCTACACCTTC	CASRPMEADYGYTF	14	-	TRBV28	-	TRBJ1-2
TGTGCCAGCAGCGTCCGGACAGGGCGAGGTAGCACAGATACGCAGTATTTT	CASSVRTGRGSTDTQYF	17	TRBD1	TRBV9	-	TRBJ2-3
TGTGCCAGCAGCAAAAAGGGGGGGGCTCGGGATAATGAAAAACTGTTTTTT	CASSKKGGARDNEKLFF	17	-	TRBV21-1	-	TRBJ1-4
TGTGCCAGTAGGGAGAGGCTCATCTCCTACAATGAGCAGTTCTTC	CASRERLISYNEQFF	15	-	TRBV19	-	TRBJ2-1
TGTGCCAGCTCACCACGGGGGGACGGAGGCTCTGGAAACACCATATATTTT	CASSPRGDGGSGNTIYF	17	-	TRBV18	-	TRBJ1-3
TGTGCCAGCAGTTACACCCGGGGGACAGGGTATGGCTACACCTTC	CASSYTRGTGYGYTF	15	TRBD1	TRBV6-5	-	TRBJ1-2
TGTGCCAGCAGCCCAGGCAGGGAAGAAAAACTGTTTTTT	CASSPGREEKLFF	13	-	TRBV6-5	-	TRBJ1-4
TGTGCCAGCAGCCCCGGGACAGGCCTTTATGGCTACACCTTC	CASSPGTGLYGYTF	14	TRBD1	TRBV7-2	-	TRBJ1-2
TGTGCCAGTAGTATTAAACAGGGGTCCTACGAGCAGTACTTC	CASSIKQGSYEQYF	14	TRBD1	TRBV19	-	TRBJ2-7
TGTGCCAGCAGCTTGCTGGCAGGGGGCCTCTATGGCTACACCTTC	CASSLLAGGLYGYTF	15	TRBD1	TRBV5-6	-	TRBJ1-2
TGTGCCAGCAGTGAAGCCGCGGGGCTTCGTCAGCCCCAGCATTTT	CASSEAAGLRQPQHF	15	-	TRBV6-1	few	TRBJ1-5
TGTGCCAGCAGTATTCAGACGGGAGGAGGAGAGACCCAGTACTTC	CASSIQTGGGETQYF	15	TRBD2	TRBV7-7	-	TRBJ2-5
TGTGCCAGCAGCGTAGGTGGGGGGAGCTCTGGAAACACCATATATTTT	CASSVGGGSSGNTIYF	16	-	TRBV9	-	TRBJ1-3
TGTGCCAGCAGTCCCCTGGGGAGGGATGGGACTGAAGCTTTCTTT	CASSPLGRDGTEAFF	15	-	TRBV6-5	-	TRBJ1-1
TGTGCCTGGGACCTCGCAGGGACCGGGGAGCTGTTTTTT	CAWDLAGTGELFF	13	-	TRBV30	-	TRBJ2-2
TGTGCCAGCAGGTTGCAGGGTTTGGGAGAGACCCAGTACTTC	CASRLQGLGETQYF	14	-	TRBV27	-	TRBJ2-5
TGTGCCACCAGTGATTTGGACAGTCAATGGATCTTT	CATSDLDSQWIF	12	-	TRBV24-1	-	TRBJ1-1
TGTGCCAGCAGCCCCAGACAGAATAATTCACCCCTCCACTTT	CASSPRQNNSPLHF	14	-	TRBV7-2	few	TRBJ1-6
TGTGCCACCCACAATCGGGTGAACACTGAAGCTTTCTTT	CATHNRVNTEAFF	13	-	TRBV6-5	-	TRBJ1-1
TGCGCCAGCAGGGAGGCTACTTACAATGAGCAGTTCTTC	CASREATYNEQFF	13	-	TRBV5-1	once	TRBJ2-1
TGTGCCTGGAGTCGGGACAGGGTAAACGAAAAACTGTTTTTT	CAWSRDRVNEKLFF	14	TRBD1	TRBV30	-	TRBJ1-4
TGTGCCAGCAGTTCGAGACAGGGTGGCAATCAGCCCCAGCATTTT	CASSSRQGGNQPQHF	15	TRBD1	TRBV6-2/TRBV6-3	-	TRBJ1-5
TGTGCCAGCAGCCCGGAGGGACTAAGTCAGCCCCAGCATTTT	CASSPEGLSQPQHF	14	-	TRBV11-2	-	TRBJ1-5
TGTGCCTGGGGGACAGCGGGGGCCCCTAGCAATCAGCCCCAGCATTTT	CAWGTAGAPSNQPQHF	16	TRBD1	TRBV30	-	TRBJ1-5
TGTGCCAGCAGGCGGGATGGCACGGGGAATTCACCCCTCCACTTT	CASRRDGTGNSPLHF	15	-	TRBV27	few	TRBJ1-6
TGTGCCAGCAGTTTGGGGGACACCTATGGCTACACCTTC	CASSLGDTYGYTF	13	-	TRBV12-3/TRBV12-4	-	TRBJ1-2
TGTGCCAGCAGTCGTGGGGACAGAAGGCACAATGAGCAGTTCTTC	CASSRGDRRHNEQFF	15	TRBD1	TRBV5-4	-	TRBJ2-1
TGTGCCAGCAGCCCCCTAGCGGAAAAAGAGACCCAGTACTTC	CASSPLAEKETQYF	14	TRBD2	TRBV7-2	-	TRBJ2-5
TGTGCCATCAGTGAGGACAGGGGGGGCAATCAGCCCCAGCATTTT	CAISEDRGGNQPQHF	15	TRBD1	TRBV10-3	-	TRBJ1-5
TGCGCCAGCAGCTTGGGATGGACTAGCGGGAGTGGTGAGCAGTTCTTC	CASSLGWTSGSGEQFF	16	TRBD2	TRBV5-1	-	TRBJ2-1
TGTGCCATCAGTGAGTTCCCGGACAGTTCTGAAGCTTTCTTT	CAISEFPDSSEAFF	14	-	TRBV10-3	-	TRBJ1-1
TGTGCCACCAGTGATTTACAGGGGGACACAGATACGCAGTATTTT	CATSDLQGDTDTQYF	15	TRBD1	TRBV24-1	-	TRBJ2-3
TGTGCCATCAGTGAGTCGAAGGGGACAGGGGGCGATACGCAGTATTTT	CAISESKGTGGDTQYF	16	TRBD1	TRBV10-3	once	TRBJ2-3
TGTGCCAGAAGCTTTCGTGGGCGGGGAAGCTCCTACAATGAGCAGTTCTTC	CARSFRGRGSSYNEQFF	17	-	TRBV5-3	-	TRBJ2-1
TGTGCTAGTGGTTTGGCAGTCGCCCCTGGACAGGGGGATGGCTACACCTTC	CASGLAVAPGQGDGYTF	17	TRBD1	TRBV12-5	-	TRBJ1-2
TGTGCCAGCAGTGAGAGGGACAGTTATGGCTACACCTTC	CASSERDSYGYTF	13	TRBD1	TRBV6-1	few	TRBJ1-2
TGCGCCAGCAGACTAGCGGGTGACTCCTACAATGAGCAGTTCTTC	CASRLAGDSYNEQFF	15	TRBD2	TRBV5-1	-	TRBJ2-1
TGCAGCTCATCGGGACTAGCGGGAGGGTTCTTGAGCTCCTACAATGAGCAGTTCTTC	CSSSGLAGGFLSSYNEQFF	19	TRBD2	TRBV29-1	-	TRBJ2-1
TGTGCCAGCAGTGTCCCGGGACAGGGGCGTTACGAGCAGTACTTC	CASSVPGQGRYEQYF	15	TRBD1	TRBV27	-	TRBJ2-7
TGTGCCAGCAGTTATCGACAGGGGCCCTACGAGCAGTACTTC	CASSYRQGPYEQYF	14	TRBD1	TRBV6-5	-	TRBJ2-7
TGTGCCTGGAGCGGGGGAGCGAACACTGAAGCTTTCTTT	CAWSGGANTEAFF	13	-	TRBV30	-	TRBJ1-1
TGTGCCAGTAGTATGGGACTCAGGAATGAAAAACTGTTTTTT	CASSMGLRNEKLFF	14	-	TRBV19	few	TRBJ1-4
TGTGCCAGCACCCCTGGGACTGGAGAGACCCAGTACTTC	CASTPGTGETQYF	13	-	TRBV28	-	TRBJ2-5
TGTGCCAGCAGTTACTCAGGGGGCGCTTTCTACGAGCAGTACTTC	CASSYSGGAFYEQYF	15	TRBD1	TRBV6-5	-	TRBJ2-7
TGTGCCAGCAGCTTAAAATCGGAGTCGCGGGACAGTAACACCGGGGAGCTGTTTTTT	CASSLKSESRDSNTGELFF	19	-	TRBV7-3	once	TRBJ2-2
TGCAGTGCTAGTCCAGGGACCTACAATGAGCAGTTCTTC	CSASPGTYNEQFF	13	-	TRBV20-1	-	TRBJ2-1
TGTGCCAGCTCCCTAAACAGGGCCTTAAGCTCCTACAATGAGCAGTTCTTC	CASSLNRALSSYNEQFF	17	-	TRBV18	-	TRBJ2-1
TGTGCCAGCAGGCAGGGGGCGCGAACCGGGGAGCTGTTTTTT	CASRQGARTGELFF	14	TRBD1	TRBV6-6	few	TRBJ2-2
TGTGCTAGTGGTTTGGGGCAGGGCACCGGGGAGCTGTTTTTT	CASGLGQGTGELFF	14	-	TRBV12-5	-	TRBJ2-2
TGTGCCAGCATGGGGGGGCTCGGCACCGGGGAGCTGTTTTTT	CASMGGLGTGELFF	14	-	TRBV2	once	TRBJ2-2
TGTGCCAGCTCCCTATATTATAGGGGAAGGGAGCAGTACTTC	CASSLYYRGREQYF	14	-	TRBV6-5	-	TRBJ2-7
TGCAGCGTTGAAGAAGGAGGGTTGGCCACTGAAGCTTTCTTT	CSVEEGGLATEAFF	14	-	TRBV29-1	-	TRBJ1-1
TGTGCCATCAGTGAGGAGGGGGCTGCGAATAATTCACCCCTCCACTTT	CAISEEGAANNSPLHF	16	TRBD1	TRBV10-3	-	TRBJ1-6
TGTGCCAGCAGCATAGTAGGGGGCCGAGGGGGAAACACCATATATTTT	CASSIVGGRGGNTIYF	16	TRBD1	TRBV7-2	-	TRBJ1-3
TGTGCCAGTAGTATAGATAGCAGGGGGCGAACTGAAGCTTTCTTT	CASSIDSRGRTEAFF	15	TRBD1	TRBV19	few	TRBJ1-1
TGCGCCAGCAGTGAGTCGGGGGACATAAGGGGAAACATTCAGTACTTC	CASSESGDIRGNIQYF	16	-	TRBV10-1	-	TRBJ2-4